A selection of T cell receptor beta chains follows, all from one sample in a study of shared clonotypes between healthy human individuals. Only in-frame clones appear in the TCRdb table, and some are missing; sequencing was by immunoSEQ multiplex PCR. The sample yields approximately 500,000 clones, approximately 80% seen once. Sequencing input: PBMCs. These receptors were taken from a woman between 35 and 50 years old in good health. Some clones in this sample may be carry-over from other donors' samples. Each CDR3 is given with its conserved first and last residue. Fields, in order: D gene, J gene, V gene, clone size, CDR3 protein, CDR3 DNA. A D gene is named only where the DNA matches it firmly. Size is stated for part of the rows, as once, few or many counts, or as a class when the clone is expanded.

>NA|TRBJ2-1|TRBV5-4|once
CASSSTAGTTYNEQFF
TGTGCCAGCAGCTCAACAGCCGGGACAACTTACAATGAGCAGTTCTTC
>TRBD1|TRBJ1-1|TRBV28|NA
CASSPGTGRVRNTEAFF
TGTGCCAGCAGCCCTGGGACAGGGAGGGTTCGGAACACTGAAGCTTTCTTT
>NA|TRBJ2-1|TRBV7-2|NA
CASSQVPGWLYNEQFF
TGTGCCAGCAGCCAGGTGCCAGGGTGGCTTTACAATGAGCAGTTCTTC
>TRBD1|TRBJ2-1|TRBV28|NA
CASSFLTGQGLRSYNEQFF
TGTGCCAGCAGTTTCCTAACCGGACAGGGTTTACGAAGCTACAATGAGCAGTTCTTC
>NA|TRBJ2-5|TRBV7-9|NA
CASSFTDARPQYF
TGTGCCAGCAGTTTCACGGACGCCCGGCCCCAGTACTTC
>NA|TRBJ1-1|TRBV6-1|once
CASSVKPNTEAFF
TGTGCCAGCAGTGTTAAGCCGAACACTGAAGCTTTCTTT
>TRBD1|TRBJ1-3|TRBV11-2|NA
CASSLVWDSTIYF
TGTGCCAGCAGCTTAGTGTGGGACAGCACCATATATTTT
>NA|TRBJ2-5|TRBV7-2|NA
CASSLGVVRGYQETQYF
TGTGCCAGCAGCTTAGGGGTTGTGAGGGGGTACCAAGAGACCCAGTACTTC
>TRBD1|TRBJ2-7|TRBV5-1|NA
CASSTGTGGEQYF
TGCGCCAGCAGCACCGGGACAGGGGGCGAGCAGTACTTC
>NA|TRBJ1-1|TRBV6-4|NA
CASRGPGPNTEAFF
TGTGCCAGCAGGGGACCGGGACCGAACACTGAAGCTTTCTTT
>TRBD1|TRBJ1-1|TRBV10-3|NA
CAHKGAGLNTEAFF
TGTGCCCATAAGGGGGCAGGGCTGAACACTGAAGCTTTCTTT
>NA|TRBJ1-5|TRBV28|NA
CASSPLQGSRNQPQHF
TGTGCCAGCAGTCCCCTTCAGGGGTCGCGCAATCAGCCCCAGCATTTT
>TRBD2|TRBJ2-3|TRBV7-9|NA
CASSFSTSGTDTQYF
TGTGCCAGCAGCTTCAGTACTAGCGGAACAGATACGCAGTATTTT
>TRBD2|TRBJ2-3|TRBV5-1|NA
CASSQSGSPTDTQYF
TGCGCCAGCAGCCAAAGCGGGAGCCCCACAGATACGCAGTATTTT
>NA|TRBJ1-2|TRBV27|NA
CASSSPARGVDGYTF
TGTGCCAGCAGTTCCCCGGCCAGGGGAGTGGATGGCTACACCTTC
>NA|TRBJ1-1|TRBV6-4|NA
CASKLQVSNTEAFF
TGTGCCAGCAAACTACAGGTCTCAAACACTGAAGCTTTCTTT
>TRBD1|TRBJ2-7|TRBV29-1|NA
CSAQGQTYEQYF
TGCAGCGCCCAGGGACAGACCTACGAGCAGTACTTC
>NA|TRBJ1-4|TRBV7-6|NA
CASSGRAGAEKLFF
TGTGCCAGCAGCGGTAGGGCAGGGGCTGAAAAACTGTTTTTT
>NA|TRBJ2-1|TRBV18|NA
CASSKVGRNEQFF
TGTGCCAGCTCAAAGGTGGGGCGGAATGAGCAGTTCTTC
>NA|TRBJ2-1|TRBV6-5|NA
CASSRDFSNEQFF
TGTGCCAGCAGTAGGGACTTCTCCAATGAGCAGTTCTTC
>NA|TRBJ2-5|TRBV18|NA
CASSRAIQETQYF
TGTGCCAGCTCCAGAGCCATACAAGAGACCCAGTACTTC
>NA|TRBJ1-2|TRBV7-2|NA
CASSLALGGQNYGYTF
TGTGCCAGCAGCTTAGCGCTTGGGGGACAAAACTATGGCTACACCTTC
>NA|TRBJ1-4|TRBV28|NA
CASNPQGGVEKLFF
TGTGCCAGCAATCCACAGGGAGGGGTTGAAAAACTGTTTTTT
>NA|TRBJ1-5|TRBV5-6|NA
CASSLGQGNRPQHF
TGTGCCAGCAGCTTGGGGCAGGGAAATCGGCCCCAGCATTTT
>NA|TRBJ1-4|TRBV18|NA
CASSPAGTNEKLFF
TGTGCCAGCTCACCAGCAGGTACTAATGAAAAACTGTTTTTT
>TRBD2|TRBJ2-7|TRBV27|NA
CASSPLAGEQYF
TGTGCCAGCAGTCCGCTAGCGGGGGAGCAGTACTTC
>TRBD2|TRBJ2-4|TRBV4-3|NA
CASSQGLAGGFIQYF
TGCGCCAGCAGCCAAGGGTTAGCGGGAGGGTTCATTCAGTACTTC
>NA|TRBJ1-1|TRBV5-1|NA
CASSLDKVPDTEAFF
TGCGCCAGCAGCTTGGATAAGGTCCCCGACACTGAAGCTTTCTTT
>TRBD1|TRBJ2-6|TRBV6-5|NA
CASSYSDRAGANVLTF
TGTGCCAGCAGTTACTCGGACAGGGCTGGGGCCAACGTCCTGACTTTC
>NA|TRBJ2-7|TRBV13|once
CASSPRRKLSSYEQYF
TGTGCCAGCAGCCCACGAAGGAAATTAAGCTCCTACGAGCAGTACTTC
>NA|TRBJ1-4|TRBV25-1|NA
CASSEGGGGPLRGLFF
TGTGCCAGCAGTGAGGGAGGCGGAGGGCCTTTAAGGGGGCTGTTTTTT
>NA|TRBJ1-2|TRBV6-5|few
CASSLGRRYGYTF
TGTGCCAGCAGTTTGGGACGGCGCTATGGCTACACCTTC
>NA|TRBJ1-5|TRBV5-1|NA
CASSLNGGGNQPQHF
TGCGCCAGCAGCTTGAACGGGGGAGGCAATCAGCCCCAGCATTTT
>NA|TRBJ2-5|TRBV11-2|once
CASSLGRGRRTEETQYF
TGTGCCAGCAGCTTAGGGCGAGGCAGGCGAACTGAAGAGACCCAGTACTTC
>TRBD2|TRBJ2-5|TRBV7-6|NA
CASSIAGIQETQYF
TGTGCCAGCAGCATAGCGGGGATCCAAGAGACCCAGTACTTC
>TRBD2|TRBJ2-1|TRBV6-1|NA
CASTATSHNEQFF
TGTGCCAGCACGGCGACTAGCCACAATGAGCAGTTCTTC
>NA|TRBJ1-3|TRBV28|NA
CASSPLNRVGNTIYF
TGTGCCAGCAGTCCACTGAATAGGGTTGGAAACACCATATATTTT
>TRBD1|TRBJ1-2|TRBV19|NA
CASSIARDSYGYTF
TGTGCCAGTAGTATAGCACGGGACAGCTATGGCTACACCTTC
>NA|TRBJ1-5|TRBV18|NA
CASSGQGGNQPQHF
TGTGCCAGCTCTGGGCAGGGTGGCAATCAGCCCCAGCATTTT
>NA|TRBJ2-4|TRBV11-2|NA
CASSETGAGDIQYF
TGTGCCAGCAGCGAAACAGGGGCGGGAGACATTCAGTACTTC
>TRBD1|TRBJ2-1|TRBV7-3|NA
CASSSQPPGTGAFSEQFF
TGTGCCAGCAGCTCCCAACCTCCCGGGACAGGGGCCTTCAGTGAGCAGTTCTTC
>TRBD1|TRBJ2-7|TRBV6-5|NA
CASSEQGGLQHF
TGTGCCAGCAGTGAGCAAGGGGGCCTCCAACATTTC
>NA|TRBJ1-1|TRBV19|NA
CASSNGLLNTEAFF
TGTGCCAGTAGTAACGGACTGCTGAACACTGAAGCTTTCTTT
>TRBD1|TRBJ1-4|TRBV28|NA
CASSPYRGTTNEKLFF
TGTGCCAGCAGCCCCTACAGGGGAACAACTAATGAAAAACTGTTTTTT
>TRBD2|TRBJ2-7|TRBV6-1|NA
CASRQGLAGGNEQYF
TGTGCCAGTAGACAGGGACTAGCGGGAGGGAACGAGCAGTACTTC
>NA|TRBJ2-1|TRBV6-1|NA
CASSAGNGFNEQFF
TGTGCCAGCAGCGCCGGGAATGGGTTCAATGAGCAGTTCTTC
>NA|TRBJ2-5|TRBV20-1|NA
CSAENEETQYF
TGCAGTGCTGAGAACGAAGAGACCCAGTACTTC
>NA|TRBJ1-2|TRBV30|many
CAWSEMTHYGYTF
TGTGCCTGGAGTGAGATGACTCACTATGGCTACACCTTC
>TRBD1|TRBJ1-2|TRBV7-8|NA
CASSRGTDYYGYTF
TGTGCCAGCAGCCGGGGGACAGACTACTATGGCTACACCTTC
>NA|TRBJ2-7|TRBV15|few
CATSRDLGYEQYF
TGTGCCACCAGCAGAGATCTTGGGTACGAGCAGTACTTC